The subject of this entry is one TCR beta chain. As yet, its antigen is unknown. The data are from a study of shared clonotypes between healthy human individuals. The repertoire was sequenced with immunoSEQ multiplex PCR; TCRdb's copy has only in-frame clones and lacks some. This sample yields over 750,000 clones, of which roughly 96% are seen a single time; less than 0.25% belongs to the top ten. Trimming stripped 4 bases from V and 6 bases from J, with 15 bases between. The CDR3 is 13 residues long. Germline CDR1 and CDR2: SQVTM and ANQGSEA. The naive CD8 subset, CD45RO-negative cells positively selected for CCR7, excluded terminally differentiated effector memory CD45RA+ cells. Study-level points and caveats: Memory subsets had estimated richness that was generally smaller than that of naive subsets.

The sample consisted of naive CD8+ T cells sorted from blood. V is TRBV29-1 and J is TRBJ1-1; the D gene is possibly TRBD1 (5 bases). This TCR was recovered from a man aged 30 to 39 in good health. The CDR3 DNA reads TGCAGCGTTGTACAACCAGACAGACCTGAAGCTTTCTTT. This translates into CSVVQPDRPEAFF.